Presented here are 8 T cell receptor beta chains from one specimen sequenced in a study of shared clonotypes between healthy human individuals. Sequencing used immunoSEQ multiplex PCR; TCRdb keeps in-frame clones, though not all of them. The data contain about 2.2 million clones, around 95% of them singletons. CD45RO-negative, CCR7-positively selected cells formed the naive CD8 fraction, excluding terminally differentiated effector memory CD45RA+ cells. The material sequenced was naive CD8+ T cells from PBMCs. These receptors originate from a man in his late teens or twenties in good health. Some clones in this sample may be carry-over from other donors' samples.

V is TRBV7-3 and J is TRBJ2-3; a possible D gene is TRBD2 (6 bases). This CDR3 is 14 amino acids long. Deletions cut 2 bases from V and 4 bases from J, with 10 bases between. Germline CDR1 is SGHTA and CDR2 is FQGTGA. The DNA for the CDR3 is TGTGCCAGCAGCTTAGTGGGAGGTCCAGATACGCAGTATTTT. Its translation: CASSLVGGPDTQYF. The entire variable domain, with the rest obtained from reference TRBV7-3 and TRBJ2-3, is as follows: GAGVSQTPSNKVTEKGKYVELRCDPISGHTALYWYRQSLGQGPEFLIYFQGTGAADDSGLPNDRFFAVRPEGSVSTLKIQRTERGDSAVYLCASSLVGGPDTQYFGPGTRLTVL.

The chain links TRBV11-3 to TRBJ2-2; TRBD2 matches at 7 bases. V was pared by 6 bases and J by 15 bases, with 7 bases of the junction left unmatched. The CDR3 extends over 11 amino acids. Germline V lookup: CDR1 SGHNT, CDR2 YENEEA. The CDR3 DNA follows: TGTGCCAGCAGTTCCGGGGGGTTGATGTTTTTT. Translating it yields CASSSGGLMFF.

The chain has TRBV11-3 and TRBJ2-1; no reliable D call. Germline V gene sequence: CDR1 SGHNT, CDR2 YENEEA. There are 13 residues in the CDR3. Trimming stripped 1 base from V and 8 bases from J, with 9 bases between. The CDR3 DNA reads TGTGCCAGCAGCTTAGTGATGAGCGATGAGCAGTTCTTC. It encodes CASSLVMSDEQFF.

This clone was detected only once. The chain has TRBV28 and TRBJ2-7; TRBD2 matches at 7 bases. V was clipped by 5 bases and J by 9 bases; unmatched bases: 13. Germline-derived CDR1 and CDR2 are MDHEN and SYDVKM. This CDR3 spans 14 amino acids. CDR3 sequence (DNA): TGTGCCAGCAGTGTCGATGCGGGAGTCCTAGGGCAGTACTTC. It encodes CASSVDAGVLGQYF.

The chain combines TRBV11-3 with TRBJ2-3, with D uncertain. Germline-derived CDR1 and CDR2 are SGHNT and YENEEA. V was shortened by 3 bases and J by 0 bases, with 10 bases between the two germline ends. There are 15 residues in the CDR3. The CDR3 sequence is CASSFGAESTDTQYF. As DNA, the CDR3 is TGTGCCAGCAGCTTTGGCGCGGAAAGCACAGATACGCAGTATTTT. Variable domain in full (rest from reference TRBV11-3 and TRBJ2-3): EAGVVQSPRYKIIEKKQPVAFWCNPISGHNTLYWYLQNLGQGPELLIRYENEEAVDDSQLPKDRFSAERLKGVDSTLKIQPAELGDSAVYLCASSFGAESTDTQYFGPGTRLTVL.

This chain joins TRBV13 and TRBJ1-1; D remains ambiguous. Trimming cost V 4 bases and J 2 bases, with 8 bases left between them. The germline V gene encodes CDR1 PRHDT and CDR2 FYEKMQ (reference sequence). This CDR3 spans 13 amino acids. In DNA form, the CDR3 reads TGTGCCAGCAGCTGGGGTAGAAACACTGAAGCTTTCTTT. Protein sequence: CASSWGRNTEAFF.

The CDR3 DNA sequence: TGTGCCAGCAGCTTTGGAGGGACCGGGGTCGGTCAGCCCCAGCATTTT. Its protein is CASSFGGTGVGQPQHF. J is TRBJ1-5 and V is TRBV5-6, with TRBD1 as a possible D gene (5 bases). Germline V gene lookup returns CDR1 SGHDT and CDR2 YYEEEE. The CDR3 loop spans 16 amino acids. V was trimmed by 2 bases and J by 6 bases, leaving 18 bases between them.

The CDR3 DNA follows: TGCGCCAGCAGCCAAGCAGCTAGGTCCGTTGAAGCTTTCTTT. It yields the protein CASSQAARSVEAFF. This chain links TRBV4-3 with TRBJ1-1; D remains unclear. Trimming stripped 1 base from V and 7 bases from J, with 13 bases between. Germline values: CDR1 LGHNA, CDR2 YSLEER. This CDR3 comprises 14 residues.